The rows below give T cell receptor beta chains drawn from one sample of a study of blood T cell repertoires in COVID-19. Data came from immunoSEQ multiplex PCR; TCRdb stores just in-frame clones and leaves some out. The sample has over 200,000 clones; 83% are singletons. The sequenced material came from peripheral blood. The receptors were gathered from a woman aged 30 to 39 with COVID-19, enrolled during active disease. CDR3s include the opening cysteine and the closing phenylalanine or tryptophan. Each record gives: CDR3 DNA, CDR3 protein, clone size, V gene, J gene, D gene. The D gene is left open where the match is weak. Some rows mark clone size as missing; the rest say once, few, many or name a class of expanded clone.

CDR3 DNA: TGTGCCAGCAGCGTAGGCGTTAGCGCGATGGGCGGGGAGCTGTTTTTT
CDR3 protein: CASSVGVSAMGGELFF
clone size: NA
V gene: TRBV9
J gene: TRBJ2-2
D gene: NA

CDR3 DNA: TGTGCCAGCAGTCGAGGACAGGGTGAGGGCTACACCTTC
CDR3 protein: CASSRGQGEGYTF
clone size: NA
V gene: TRBV7-9
J gene: TRBJ1-2
D gene: TRBD1

CDR3 DNA: TGTGCCAGCAGTGAGTTCGGGGGTAGCAATCAGCCCCAGCATTTT
CDR3 protein: CASSEFGGSNQPQHF
clone size: NA
V gene: TRBV25-1
J gene: TRBJ1-5
D gene: NA

CDR3 DNA: TGTGCCTGGAGCCGGGGTCGGGAGACCCAGTACTTC
CDR3 protein: CAWSRGRETQYF
clone size: NA
V gene: TRBV30
J gene: TRBJ2-5
D gene: NA

CDR3 DNA: TGTGCCACCAGCCCGAGTAGGGGGAGGACAGGGCTTGGCTACGAGCAGTACTTC
CDR3 protein: CATSPSRGRTGLGYEQYF
clone size: NA
V gene: TRBV15
J gene: TRBJ2-7
D gene: TRBD1

CDR3 DNA: TGTGCCAGCACCCCTGGAGCGTCAGAGACCCAGTACTTC
CDR3 protein: CASTPGASETQYF
clone size: NA
V gene: TRBV12-3/TRBV12-4
J gene: TRBJ2-5
D gene: NA

CDR3 DNA: TGTGCCAGCTCACCACAGGGACAGGGGTTTAACAATGAGCAGTTCTTC
CDR3 protein: CASSPQGQGFNNEQFF
clone size: NA
V gene: TRBV18
J gene: TRBJ2-1
D gene: TRBD1

CDR3 DNA: TGTGCCAGCTCACTGGACAGGGGGCTCGATCAGCCCCAGCATTTT
CDR3 protein: CASSLDRGLDQPQHF
clone size: NA
V gene: TRBV18
J gene: TRBJ1-5
D gene: TRBD1

CDR3 DNA: TGTGCCAGCAGTACCAGGGGCGCCTACGAGCAGTACTTC
CDR3 protein: CASSTRGAYEQYF
clone size: NA
V gene: TRBV28
J gene: TRBJ2-7
D gene: NA

CDR3 DNA: TGCGCCAGCAGCGACTCACTCCGGAACACTGAAGCTTTCTTT
CDR3 protein: CASSDSLRNTEAFF
clone size: NA
V gene: TRBV5-1
J gene: TRBJ1-1
D gene: NA

CDR3 DNA: TGTGCCAGCAGTGACTCGGCAGGGGATCAGCCCCAGCATTTT
CDR3 protein: CASSDSAGDQPQHF
clone size: NA
V gene: TRBV6-4
J gene: TRBJ1-5
D gene: NA

CDR3 DNA: TGCGCCAGCAGCCAATCCGGGAGGCCTCTAGATACGCAGTATTTT
CDR3 protein: CASSQSGRPLDTQYF
clone size: NA
V gene: TRBV4-1
J gene: TRBJ2-3
D gene: TRBD2

CDR3 DNA: TGTGCCAGCAGTTTGGGGGGAGGCTACGAGCAGTACTTC
CDR3 protein: CASSLGGGYEQYF
clone size: once
V gene: TRBV27
J gene: TRBJ2-7
D gene: NA

CDR3 DNA: TGTGCCAGCAGCTCTGCGGAGGCGGGAGGAGTTTTGGTTGAGCAGTTCTTC
CDR3 protein: CASSSAEAGGVLVEQFF
clone size: once
V gene: TRBV5-4
J gene: TRBJ2-1
D gene: TRBD2

CDR3 DNA: TGTGCCAGCAGCCCTCTCCTGCAGATCTACGAGCAGTACTTC
CDR3 protein: CASSPLLQIYEQYF
clone size: few
V gene: TRBV11-2
J gene: TRBJ2-7
D gene: NA

CDR3 DNA: TGTGCCAGCAGTTTATCGGGAGGTGGCAATGAGCAGTTCTTC
CDR3 protein: CASSLSGGGNEQFF
clone size: NA
V gene: TRBV28
J gene: TRBJ2-1
D gene: TRBD2

CDR3 DNA: TGTGCCTGGAACCGGGGAACAGGGGGCGTCTATGGCTACACCTTC
CDR3 protein: CAWNRGTGGVYGYTF
clone size: NA
V gene: TRBV30
J gene: TRBJ1-2
D gene: TRBD1

CDR3 DNA: TGCAGCGCCAGCAAGGGTTCAGGGTACACCTTC
CDR3 protein: CSASKGSGYTF
clone size: NA
V gene: TRBV29-1
J gene: TRBJ1-2
D gene: NA

CDR3 DNA: TGCGCCAGCAGCTTGGATGCAGCGGACATTCAGTACTTC
CDR3 protein: CASSLDAADIQYF
clone size: NA
V gene: TRBV5-1
J gene: TRBJ2-4
D gene: NA

CDR3 DNA: TGTGCCAGCAGCTTACGAGGGCCAGGGGGCCCCACAGATACGCAGTATTTT
CDR3 protein: CASSLRGPGGPTDTQYF
clone size: once
V gene: TRBV7-9
J gene: TRBJ2-3
D gene: TRBD1

CDR3 DNA: TGTGCCACCAGTGATTTGGAGTACAATCAGCCCCAGCATTTT
CDR3 protein: CATSDLEYNQPQHF
clone size: NA
V gene: TRBV24-1
J gene: TRBJ1-5
D gene: NA

CDR3 DNA: TGTGCCAGCAGTTGGACAGGTAGACCCTACGAGCAGTACTTC
CDR3 protein: CASSWTGRPYEQYF
clone size: NA
V gene: TRBV2
J gene: TRBJ2-7
D gene: TRBD1

CDR3 DNA: TGTGCCAGCAGCAAAGAGCCCCGGACTAGCGGGAGTCACGAGCAGTACTTC
CDR3 protein: CASSKEPRTSGSHEQYF
clone size: NA
V gene: TRBV21-1
J gene: TRBJ2-7
D gene: NA

CDR3 DNA: TGTGCCAGCAGTGAAGCCGAAATAGCGGGGGGGCCGGCTGAGCAGTTCTTC
CDR3 protein: CASSEAEIAGGPAEQFF
clone size: NA
V gene: TRBV2
J gene: TRBJ2-1
D gene: TRBD2

CDR3 DNA: TGCGCCAGCAGCTCCGGATACAGGGGGTCCTACGAGCAGTACTTC
CDR3 protein: CASSSGYRGSYEQYF
clone size: NA
V gene: TRBV5-1
J gene: TRBJ2-7
D gene: TRBD1

CDR3 DNA: TGTGCCAGCTCACCCATTCGTGGGGCTAGTCCCTACGAGCAGTACTTC
CDR3 protein: CASSPIRGASPYEQYF
clone size: NA
V gene: TRBV18
J gene: TRBJ2-7
D gene: NA

CDR3 DNA: TGTGCCAGTAGACCGGGGGGGGCCGGCACCGGGGAGCTGTTTTTT
CDR3 protein: CASRPGGAGTGELFF
clone size: NA
V gene: TRBV19
J gene: TRBJ2-2
D gene: TRBD2

CDR3 DNA: TGTGCCAGCAGTTACCCCAGCGGAGAGGTAGTCTCACCCCTCCACTTT
CDR3 protein: CASSYPSGEVVSPLHF
clone size: NA
V gene: TRBV6-2/TRBV6-3
J gene: TRBJ1-6
D gene: NA

CDR3 DNA: TGCGCCAGCAGCCAGGGGCTCGGGAACACTGAAGCTTTCTTT
CDR3 protein: CASSQGLGNTEAFF
clone size: NA
V gene: TRBV4-3
J gene: TRBJ1-1
D gene: NA

CDR3 DNA: TGTGCCAGCAGCTTCGACCGGAGAGAAAAACTGTTTTTT
CDR3 protein: CASSFDRREKLFF
clone size: NA
V gene: TRBV7-8
J gene: TRBJ1-4
D gene: NA

CDR3 DNA: TGTGCCTGGAGGCCTACGTACAGCGGAATGAACACTGAAGCTTTCTTT
CDR3 protein: CAWRPTYSGMNTEAFF
clone size: NA
V gene: TRBV30
J gene: TRBJ1-1
D gene: NA

CDR3 DNA: TGTGCCAGCAGTTTAGGGGGGAGCCCTAACTATGGCTACACCTTC
CDR3 protein: CASSLGGSPNYGYTF
clone size: NA
V gene: TRBV28
J gene: TRBJ1-2
D gene: NA

CDR3 DNA: TGTGCCAGCAGTCTGGACAGACGGGCTTATAGCAATCAGCCCCAGCATTTT
CDR3 protein: CASSLDRRAYSNQPQHF
clone size: NA
V gene: TRBV28
J gene: TRBJ1-5
D gene: NA

CDR3 DNA: TGCGCCAGCAGTGACACAAACGGGGCCAACGTCCTGACTTTC
CDR3 protein: CASSDTNGANVLTF
clone size: NA
V gene: TRBV10-2
J gene: TRBJ2-6
D gene: NA

CDR3 DNA: TGTGCCAGCAGTGAATCGGGGGAAAACTATGGCTACACCTTC
CDR3 protein: CASSESGENYGYTF
clone size: NA
V gene: TRBV25-1
J gene: TRBJ1-2
D gene: NA

CDR3 DNA: TGTGCTAGTGGTTTGGCCCATAGAGAAGCTTTCTTT
CDR3 protein: CASGLAHREAFF
clone size: NA
V gene: TRBV12-5
J gene: TRBJ1-1
D gene: NA

CDR3 DNA: TGCGCCAGCAGACAGGGCGAAGACAATCAGCCCCAGCATTTT
CDR3 protein: CASRQGEDNQPQHF
clone size: NA
V gene: TRBV5-1
J gene: TRBJ1-5
D gene: NA

CDR3 DNA: TGCGCCAGCAGCTTGGACGGGACAGGGGTCTATGGCTACACCTTC
CDR3 protein: CASSLDGTGVYGYTF
clone size: NA
V gene: TRBV5-1
J gene: TRBJ1-2
D gene: TRBD1

CDR3 DNA: TGTGCCAGCAGCCCCTCTAACGGTTCACCCCTCCACTTT
CDR3 protein: CASSPSNGSPLHF
clone size: NA
V gene: TRBV9
J gene: TRBJ1-6
D gene: NA

CDR3 DNA: TGTGCCAGCAGCCCATGGGACAACTCCTACGAGCAGTACTTC
CDR3 protein: CASSPWDNSYEQYF
clone size: NA
V gene: TRBV16
J gene: TRBJ2-7
D gene: NA

CDR3 DNA: TGTGCCAGCAAGCTACAGGGGGGCGGGTACAATGAGCAGTTCTTC
CDR3 protein: CASKLQGGGYNEQFF
clone size: NA
V gene: TRBV6-5
J gene: TRBJ2-1
D gene: TRBD1

CDR3 DNA: TGTGCCAGCAGCTTGGGACTAGCGGGAGGTACAACCCAGTACTTC
CDR3 protein: CASSLGLAGGTTQYF
clone size: NA
V gene: TRBV11-3
J gene: TRBJ2-5
D gene: TRBD2

CDR3 DNA: TGTGCCAGCTCTCCGGCCGGAGCGGGCACTGAAGCTTTCTTT
CDR3 protein: CASSPAGAGTEAFF
clone size: NA
V gene: TRBV18
J gene: TRBJ1-1
D gene: NA